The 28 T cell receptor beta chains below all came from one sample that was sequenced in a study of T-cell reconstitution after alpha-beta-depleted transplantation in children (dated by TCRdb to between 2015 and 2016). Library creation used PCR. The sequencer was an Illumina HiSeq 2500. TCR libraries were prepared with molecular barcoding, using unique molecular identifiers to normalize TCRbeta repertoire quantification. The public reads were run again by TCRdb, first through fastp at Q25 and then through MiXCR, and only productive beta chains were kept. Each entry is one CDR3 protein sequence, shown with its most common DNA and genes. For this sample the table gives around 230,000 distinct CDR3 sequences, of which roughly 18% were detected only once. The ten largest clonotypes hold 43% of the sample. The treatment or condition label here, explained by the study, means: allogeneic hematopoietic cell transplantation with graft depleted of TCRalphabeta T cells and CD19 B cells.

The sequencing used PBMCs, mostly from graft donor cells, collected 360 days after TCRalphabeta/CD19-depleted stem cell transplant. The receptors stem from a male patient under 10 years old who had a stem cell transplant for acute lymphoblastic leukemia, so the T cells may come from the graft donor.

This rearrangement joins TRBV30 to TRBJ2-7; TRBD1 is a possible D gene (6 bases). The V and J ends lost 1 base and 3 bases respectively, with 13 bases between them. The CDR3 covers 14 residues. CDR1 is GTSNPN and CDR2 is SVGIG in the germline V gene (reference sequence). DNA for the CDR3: TGTGCCTGGAGTGCTCGGGACACTTACTACGAGCAGTACTTC. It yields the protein CAWSARDTYYEQYF.

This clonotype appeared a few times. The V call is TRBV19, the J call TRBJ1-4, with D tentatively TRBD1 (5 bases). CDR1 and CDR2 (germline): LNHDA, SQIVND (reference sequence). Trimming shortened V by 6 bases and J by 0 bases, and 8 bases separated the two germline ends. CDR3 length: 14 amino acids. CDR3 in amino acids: CASRTAATNEKLFF. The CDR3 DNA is TGTGCCAGTAGGACAGCTGCAACTAATGAAAAACTGTTTTTT.

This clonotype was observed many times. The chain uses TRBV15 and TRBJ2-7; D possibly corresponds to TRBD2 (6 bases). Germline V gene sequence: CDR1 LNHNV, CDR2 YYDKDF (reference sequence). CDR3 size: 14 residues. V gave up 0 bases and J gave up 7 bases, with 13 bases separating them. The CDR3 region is CATSRDAGPWEQYF. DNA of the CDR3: TGTGCCACCAGCAGAGATGCGGGACCGTGGGAGCAGTACTTC.

CDR3: CASSLWLRGSGRSGNTIYF. The CDR3 coding sequence is TGTGCCAGCAGCTTATGGCTTCGAGGCTCGGGCCGCTCTGGAAACACCATATATTTT. The genes are TRBV11-1 and TRBJ1-3; unclear D gene. Germline assignment: CDR1 SGHAT and CDR2 FQDESV (reference sequence). The CDR3 sequence is 19 residues long. Trimming cost V 2 bases and J 0 bases, with 20 bases left between them.

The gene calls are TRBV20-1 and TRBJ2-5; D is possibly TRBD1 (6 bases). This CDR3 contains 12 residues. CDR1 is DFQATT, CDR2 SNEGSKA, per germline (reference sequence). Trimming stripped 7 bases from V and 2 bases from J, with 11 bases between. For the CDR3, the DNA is TGCAGTGTGACAGGCAGACAAGAGACCCAGTACTTC. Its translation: CSVTGRQETQYF.

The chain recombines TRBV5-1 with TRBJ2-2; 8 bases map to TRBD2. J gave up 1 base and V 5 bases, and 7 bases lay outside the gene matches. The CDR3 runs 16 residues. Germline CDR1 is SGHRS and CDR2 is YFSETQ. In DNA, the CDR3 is TGCGCCAGCAGTCACGTACTAGCGGTGAACACCGGGGAGCTGTTTTTT. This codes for CASSHVLAVNTGELFF.

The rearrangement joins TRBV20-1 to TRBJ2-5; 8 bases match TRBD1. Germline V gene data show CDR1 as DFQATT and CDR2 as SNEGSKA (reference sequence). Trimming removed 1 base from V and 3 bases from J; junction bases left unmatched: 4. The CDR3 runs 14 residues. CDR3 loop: CSARAPTGEETQYF. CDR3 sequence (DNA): TGCAGTGCTAGAGCTCCGACAGGGGAAGAGACCCAGTACTTC.

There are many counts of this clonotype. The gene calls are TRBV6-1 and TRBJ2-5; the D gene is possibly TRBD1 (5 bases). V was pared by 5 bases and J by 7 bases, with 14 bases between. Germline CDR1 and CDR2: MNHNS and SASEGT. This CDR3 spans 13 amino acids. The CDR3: CASSNTGQGTQYF. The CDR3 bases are TGTGCCAGCAGTAATACAGGCCAGGGGACCCAGTACTTC.

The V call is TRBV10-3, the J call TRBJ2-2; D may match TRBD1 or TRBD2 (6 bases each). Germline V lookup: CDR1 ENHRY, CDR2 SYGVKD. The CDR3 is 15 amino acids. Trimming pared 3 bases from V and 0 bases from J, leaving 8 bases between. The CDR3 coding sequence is TGTGCCATCAGTGACGGGGGCGCGAACACCGGGGAGCTGTTTTTT. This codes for CAISDGGANTGELFF.

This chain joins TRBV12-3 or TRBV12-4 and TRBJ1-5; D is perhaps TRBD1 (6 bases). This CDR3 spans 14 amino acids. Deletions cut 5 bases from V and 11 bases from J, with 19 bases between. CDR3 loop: CASSPGVGAGAQHF. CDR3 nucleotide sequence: TGTGCCAGCAGTCCCGGGGTGGGGGCGGGGGCCCAGCATTTT.

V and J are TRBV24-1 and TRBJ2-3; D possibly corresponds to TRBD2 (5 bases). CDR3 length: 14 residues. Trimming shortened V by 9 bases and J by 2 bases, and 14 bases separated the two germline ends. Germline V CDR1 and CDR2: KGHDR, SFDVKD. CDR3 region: CATPIRGDTDTQYF. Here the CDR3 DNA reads TGTGCCACCCCGATCCGGGGAGACACAGATACGCAGTATTTT.

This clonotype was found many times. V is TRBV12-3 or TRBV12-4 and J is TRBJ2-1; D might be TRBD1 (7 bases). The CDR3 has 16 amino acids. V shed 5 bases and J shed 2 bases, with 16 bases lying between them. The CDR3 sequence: CASSHLGQRAYNEQFF. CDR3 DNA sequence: TGTGCCAGCAGTCACTTGGGACAGCGGGCCTACAATGAGCAGTTCTTC.

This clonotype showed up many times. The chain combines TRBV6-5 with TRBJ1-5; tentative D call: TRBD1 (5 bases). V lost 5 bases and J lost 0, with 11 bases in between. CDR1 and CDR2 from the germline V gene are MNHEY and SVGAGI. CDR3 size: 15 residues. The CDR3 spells CASSLTGTSNQPQHF. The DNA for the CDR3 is TGTGCCAGCAGTCTAACAGGTACTAGCAATCAGCCCCAGCATTTT.

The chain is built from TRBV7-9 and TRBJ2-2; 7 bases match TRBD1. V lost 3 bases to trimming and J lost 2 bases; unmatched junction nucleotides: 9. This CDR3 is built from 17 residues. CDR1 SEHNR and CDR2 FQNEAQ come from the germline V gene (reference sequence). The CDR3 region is CASSLGHRDSNTGELFF. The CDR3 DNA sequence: TGTGCCAGCAGCTTGGGCCACCGGGACAGCAACACCGGGGAGCTGTTTTTT. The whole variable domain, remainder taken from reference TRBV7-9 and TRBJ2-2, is DTGVSQNPRHKITKRGQNVTFRCDPISEHNRLYWYRQTLGQGPEFLTYFQNEAQLEKSRLLSDRFSAERPKGSFSTLEIQRTEQGDSAMYLCASSLGHRDSNTGELFFGEGSRLTVL.

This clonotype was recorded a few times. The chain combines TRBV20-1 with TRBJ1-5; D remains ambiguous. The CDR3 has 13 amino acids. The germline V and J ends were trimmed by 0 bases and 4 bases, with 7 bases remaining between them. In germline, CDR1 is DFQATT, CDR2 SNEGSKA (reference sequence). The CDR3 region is CSARDGRNQPQHF. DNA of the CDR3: TGCAGTGCTAGAGATGGCAGGAATCAGCCCCAGCATTTT.

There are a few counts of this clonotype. The chain's CDR3 is CASSENGITTGELFF. The CDR3 DNA reads as TGTGCCAGCAGTGAAAATGGCATTACCACCGGGGAGCTGTTTTTT. The chain recombines TRBV2 with TRBJ2-2; D remains ambiguous. Between the trimmed V and J ends, which lost 2 bases and 4 bases, there was a span of 11 bases. CDR3 length: 15 residues. CDR1 is SNHLY and CDR2 is FYNNEI in the germline V gene.

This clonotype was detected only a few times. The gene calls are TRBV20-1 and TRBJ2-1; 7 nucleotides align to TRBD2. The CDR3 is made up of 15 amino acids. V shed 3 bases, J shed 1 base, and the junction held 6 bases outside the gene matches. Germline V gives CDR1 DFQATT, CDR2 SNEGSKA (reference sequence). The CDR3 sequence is CSASLGGISYNEQFF. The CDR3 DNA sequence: TGCAGTGCTAGCCTCGGGGGGATTTCCTACAATGAGCAGTTCTTC.

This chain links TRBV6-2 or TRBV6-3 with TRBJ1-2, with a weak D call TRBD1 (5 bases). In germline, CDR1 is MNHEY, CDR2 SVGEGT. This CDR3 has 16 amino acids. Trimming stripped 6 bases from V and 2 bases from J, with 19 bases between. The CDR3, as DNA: TGTGCCAGCAGATATTTAGATAGGACACTCAACTATGGCTACACCTTC. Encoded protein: CASRYLDRTLNYGYTF.

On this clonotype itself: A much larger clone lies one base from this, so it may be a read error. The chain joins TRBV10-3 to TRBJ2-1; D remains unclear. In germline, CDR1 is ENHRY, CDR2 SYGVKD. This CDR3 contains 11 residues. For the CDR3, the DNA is TGTGCCATCTGTGAGGCAGATGAGCAGTTCTTC. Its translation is CAICEADEQFF.

The CDR3 nucleotides read TGTGCCAGCAGCTTGGTAGCGGGGGGTCCATACAATGAGCAGTTCTTC. Translated, it gives CASSLVAGGPYNEQFF. The chain employs TRBV5-6 and TRBJ2-1; 10 nucleotides match TRBD2. The CDR3 is 16 residues long. V shed 0 bases and J 4 bases; nucleotides not matched to a gene: 4. The germline V gene has CDR1 SGHDT and CDR2 YYEEEE.

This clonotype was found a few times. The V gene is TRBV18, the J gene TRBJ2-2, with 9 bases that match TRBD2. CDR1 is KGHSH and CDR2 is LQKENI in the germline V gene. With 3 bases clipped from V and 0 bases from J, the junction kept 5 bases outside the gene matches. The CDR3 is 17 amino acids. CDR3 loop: CASSPITSGSNTGELFF. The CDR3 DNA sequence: TGTGCCAGCTCACCGATTACTAGCGGGTCGAACACCGGGGAGCTGTTTTTT.

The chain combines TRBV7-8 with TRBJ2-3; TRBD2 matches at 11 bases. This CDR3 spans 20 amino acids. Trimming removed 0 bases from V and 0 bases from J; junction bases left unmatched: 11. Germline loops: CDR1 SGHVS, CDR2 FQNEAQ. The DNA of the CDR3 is TGTGCCAGCAGCTTAGCCCCTAGCGGGGGGACGAAGGGTAGCACAGATACGCAGTATTTT. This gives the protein CASSLAPSGGTKGSTDTQYF.

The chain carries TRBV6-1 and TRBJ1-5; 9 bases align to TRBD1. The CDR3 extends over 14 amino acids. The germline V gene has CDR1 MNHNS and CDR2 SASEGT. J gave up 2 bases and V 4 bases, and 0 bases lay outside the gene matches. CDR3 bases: TGTGCCAGCAGTGGGGACAGGGGCAATCAGCCCCAGCATTTT. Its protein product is CASSGDRGNQPQHF.

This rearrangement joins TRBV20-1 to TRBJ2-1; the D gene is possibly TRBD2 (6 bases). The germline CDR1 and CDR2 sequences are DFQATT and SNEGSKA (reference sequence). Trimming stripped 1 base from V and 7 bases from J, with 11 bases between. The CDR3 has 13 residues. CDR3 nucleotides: TGCAGTGCTAGAGCGGGAGAAGGGAATGAGCAGTTCTTC. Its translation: CSARAGEGNEQFF.

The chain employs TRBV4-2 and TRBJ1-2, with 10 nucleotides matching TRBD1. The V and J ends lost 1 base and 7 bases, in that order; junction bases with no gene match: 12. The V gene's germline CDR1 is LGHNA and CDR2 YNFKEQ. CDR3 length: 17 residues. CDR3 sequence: CASSQGDRGQPFRGYTF. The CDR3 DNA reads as TGTGCCAGCAGCCAAGGCGACAGGGGGCAGCCATTTCGTGGCTACACCTTC.

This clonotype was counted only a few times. The CDR3 here is CASRWRGGSTDTQYF. The CDR3 region has the DNA TGTGCCAGCAGGTGGCGGGGGGGCAGCACAGATACGCAGTATTTT. The rearrangement links TRBV7-2 to TRBJ2-3; 9 bases agree with TRBD2. CDR3 length: 15 amino acids. The germline gives CDR1 SGHTA, CDR2 FQGNSA. The J segment lost 0 bases and the V segment lost 6 bases, leaving 4 bases of the junction unmatched.

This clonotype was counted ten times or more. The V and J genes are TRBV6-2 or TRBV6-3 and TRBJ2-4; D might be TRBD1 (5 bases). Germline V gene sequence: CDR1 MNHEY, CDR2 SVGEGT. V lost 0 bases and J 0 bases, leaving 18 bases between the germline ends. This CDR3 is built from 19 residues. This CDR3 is CASSYSVGQGRLAKNIQYF. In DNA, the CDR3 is TGTGCCAGCAGTTACTCAGTCGGCCAGGGTCGTTTAGCCAAAAACATTCAGTACTTC.

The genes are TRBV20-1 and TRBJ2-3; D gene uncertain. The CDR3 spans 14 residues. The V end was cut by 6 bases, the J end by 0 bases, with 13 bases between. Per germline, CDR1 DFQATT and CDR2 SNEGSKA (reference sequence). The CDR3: CSAATDPSTDTQYF. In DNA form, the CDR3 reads TGCAGTGCCGCCACAGACCCCAGCACAGATACGCAGTATTTT.